These 26 T cell receptor beta chains originate from one sample sequenced in a study of beta chain features in type 1 diabetes. Since all of the isolated RNA was reverse transcribed, expressed TCRB transcripts were what got sequenced. Produced via immunoSEQ multiplex PCR; TCRdb's table is partial and in-frame only. Here the sample spans 200,000 to 250,000 clones, 68% being singletons. Sequenced: naive CD4+ T cells from blood. The source is a young man in good health.

The chain couples TRBV29-1 to TRBJ2-2; D is undetermined. From germline, CDR1 is SQVTM and CDR2 ANQGSEA. The CDR3 sequence is 12 residues long. Trimming stripped 3 bases from V and 7 bases from J, with 9 bases between. The CDR3 region is CSVDSRRGELFF. Written as DNA, the CDR3 is TGCAGCGTTGATAGCAGACGCGGGGAGCTGTTTTTT.

The chain combines TRBV5-1 with TRBJ1-1; D is unclear. The CDR3 is made up of 14 amino acids. The V gene lost 4 bases and the J gene lost 0 bases, with 10 bases spanning the gap. Per germline, CDR1 SGHRS and CDR2 YFSETQ. This CDR3 is CASSGTAMNTEAFF. The CDR3 DNA is TGCGCCAGCAGCGGAACAGCTATGAACACTGAAGCTTTCTTT.

The J gene is TRBJ1-3, the V gene TRBV30; D remains ambiguous. This CDR3 spans 15 amino acids. Germline V gene sequence: CDR1 GTSNPN, CDR2 SVGIG (reference sequence). Trimming removed 0 bases from V and 0 bases from J, with 9 bases in between. The CDR3 protein is CAWSVLGNSGNTIYF. In DNA, the CDR3 is TGTGCCTGGAGTGTACTGGGAAACTCTGGAAACACCATATATTTT.

The chain's CDR3 is CASSKTERNEQFF. DNA of the CDR3: TGTGCCAGCAGCAAGACAGAGAGGAATGAGCAGTTCTTC. This chain uses TRBV7-2 with TRBJ2-1; weak D call: TRBD1 (5 bases). CDR1 and CDR2 from the germline V gene are SGHTA and FQGNSA. The CDR3 is 13 amino acids. The V end was cut by 5 bases, the J end by 7 bases, with 12 bases between.

This chain connects TRBV30 to TRBJ2-5; D may match TRBD1 or TRBD2 (5 bases each). Per the germline V gene, CDR1 is GTSNPN and CDR2 is SVGIG (reference sequence). V dropped 0 bases and J dropped 5 bases, with 16 bases sitting between them. CDR3 length: 15 residues. The CDR3 here is CAWSVGALVWETQYF. CDR3 nucleotides: TGTGCCTGGAGTGTCGGGGCCCTGGTTTGGGAGACCCAGTACTTC.

CDR3 sequence reads: CASSHRLPGNEQFF. CDR3 DNA sequence: TGTGCCAGCTCCCACCGCCTGCCGGGCAATGAGCAGTTCTTC. J is TRBJ2-1 and V is TRBV7-8; D gene unclear. This CDR3 region has 14 residues. From germline, CDR1 is SGHVS and CDR2 FQNEAQ. The germline V and J ends were trimmed by 8 bases and 6 bases, with 17 bases remaining between them. Full variable domain (rest looked up from reference TRBV7-8 and TRBJ2-1): GAGVSQSPRYKVAKRGQDVALRCDPISGHVSLFWYQQALGQGPEFLTYFQNEAQLDKSGLPSDRFFAERPEGSVSTLKIQRTQQEDSAVYLCASSHRLPGNEQFFGPGTRLTVL.

The chain has TRBV25-1 and TRBJ2-1, with D possibly matching TRBD2 (7 bases). CDR1 and CDR2 (germline): MGHDK, SYGVNS. Trimming took off 7 bases at V and 4 bases at J, with 17 bases between the two ends. The CDR3 runs 15 residues. This CDR3 is CASTQEGGVYNEQFF. The CDR3 DNA reads as TGTGCCAGCACACAAGAAGGGGGGGTTTACAATGAGCAGTTCTTC.

This CDR3 reads CASSLIPGGYEQYF. CDR3 bases: TGTGCCAGCAGCTTAATTCCAGGGGGCTACGAGCAGTACTTC. The chain employs TRBV7-9 and TRBJ2-7; 7 bases fit TRBD1. V shed 2 bases and J 3 bases; nucleotides not matched to a gene: 4. Germline CDR1 and CDR2: SEHNR and FQNEAQ (reference sequence). This CDR3 contains 14 residues.

The chain uses TRBV29-1 and TRBJ2-1, with TRBD1 matching over 9 bases. This CDR3 comprises 13 residues. Trimming removed 1 base from V and 9 bases from J; junction bases left unmatched: 4. Germline V CDR1 and CDR2: SQVTM, ANQGSEA. The CDR3 DNA is TGCAGCGTTGAAGGCACAGGGGGCGGTGAGCAGTTCTTC. The encoded protein is CSVEGTGGGEQFF.

This clone turned up a few times. The V gene is TRBV7-2, the J gene TRBJ1-5, with 11 bases lining up with TRBD1. The CDR3 extends over 15 amino acids. Germline CDR1 and CDR2: SGHTA and FQGNSA. V was pared by 5 bases and J by 5 bases, with 5 bases of the junction left unmatched. The CDR3 region is CASSVGTGGYQPQHF. The CDR3 nucleotides read TGTGCCAGCAGCGTCGGGACAGGGGGATATCAGCCCCAGCATTTT.

This clone occurred a few times. CDR3 nucleotide sequence: TGTGCCGCGACAGGGACAGATACGCAGTATTTT. Residues: CAATGTDTQYF. The genes are TRBV25-1 and TRBJ2-3; TRBD1 matches at 7 bases. Per germline, CDR1 MGHDK and CDR2 SYGVNS. The V and J ends lost 11 bases and 3 bases, in that order; junction bases with no gene match: 2. CDR3 length equals 11 residues.

V usage is TRBV15 and J usage is TRBJ1-5; possible D gene TRBD1, 5 bases. Per germline, CDR1 LNHNV and CDR2 YYDKDF (reference sequence). The CDR3 loop spans 12 amino acids. Trimming removed 3 bases from V and 9 bases from J, with 9 bases in between. The CDR3 is CATSSLGLPQHF. The CDR3 coding sequence is TGTGCCACCAGCAGTCTGGGACTGCCCCAGCATTTT.

The chain recombines TRBV25-1 with TRBJ1-2; D is unclear. V was trimmed by 3 bases and J by 2 bases, leaving 19 bases between them. CDR1 and CDR2 from the germline V gene are MGHDK and SYGVNS. The CDR3 totals 17 residues. Here the CDR3 DNA reads TGTGCCAGCAGTGATGGTTACATCTTTGTCGGGAACTATGGCTACACCTTC. This translates into CASSDGYIFVGNYGYTF.

This clone turned up a few times. V and J are TRBV13 and TRBJ2-4; tentative D call: TRBD2 (6 bases). CDR1 is PRHDT, CDR2 FYEKMQ, per germline (reference sequence). The CDR3 covers 15 residues. V lost 1 base and J 8 bases, leaving 15 bases between the germline ends. The DNA for the CDR3 is TGTGCCAGCAGCTTAGTATCAGGGCCGGGGGACATTCAGTACTTC. Translating it yields CASSLVSGPGDIQYF.

The chain uses TRBV6-6 and TRBJ2-7; D gene ambiguous. The CDR3 length is 12 residues. V lost 2 bases to trimming and J lost 12 bases, with 14 bases between them. In germline, CDR1 is MNHNY, CDR2 SVGAGI (reference sequence). This CDR3 reads CASSYEAGIWYF. Here the CDR3 DNA reads TGTGCCAGCAGTTACGAGGCCGGAATTTGGTACTTC.

On this clone itself: Other DNA sequences in the sample encode the same CDR3. The chain carries TRBV7-2 and TRBJ2-6; no reliable D call. Trimming took off 5 bases at V and 0 bases at J, with 8 bases between the two ends. CDR3 length: 15 amino acids. Germline V gene sequence: CDR1 SGHTA, CDR2 FQGNSA. CDR3 nucleotides: TGTGCCAGCAGCCTTGCTAGCTCTGGGGCCAACGTCCTGACTTTC. It translates to CASSLASSGANVLTF. Complete variable domain (other parts from reference TRBV7-2 and TRBJ2-6): GAGVSQSPSNKVTEKGKDVELRCDPISGHTALYWYRQSLGQGLEFLIYFQGNSAPDKSGLPSDRFSAERTGGSVSTLTIQRTQQEDSAVYLCASSLASSGANVLTFGAGSRLTVL.

The V call is TRBV7-2, the J call TRBJ2-7; perhaps TRBD2 as D (5 bases). This CDR3 region has 15 residues. Trimming pared 1 base from V and 1 base from J, leaving 11 bases between. Germline-derived CDR1 and CDR2 are SGHTA and FQGNSA. Written as DNA, the CDR3 is TGTGCCAGCAGCTTAGGAGGGATAGCGTCCTACGAGCAGTACTTC. This codes for CASSLGGIASYEQYF.

This rearrangement joins TRBV4-1 to TRBJ2-5; possible D gene TRBD1, 6 bases. The CDR3 sequence is 14 residues long. V lost 4 bases and J lost 6, with 15 bases in between. Germline CDR1 reads MGHRA; CDR2 reads YSYEKL. The CDR3 nucleotides read TGCGCCAGCAGCCCCGGGGCAGGGGTAAAGACCCAGTACTTC. Translation gives CASSPGAGVKTQYF.

This clone came up a few times. This sample also contains other DNA sequences that code for the same CDR3. The rearrangement joins TRBV29-1 to TRBJ1-1, with D uncertain. This CDR3 comprises 13 residues. Deletions cut 4 bases from V and 0 bases from J, with 9 bases between. Germline CDR1 SQVTM, CDR2 ANQGSEA. CDR3 region: CSVAGLMNTEAFF. CDR3 nucleotides: TGCAGCGTTGCGGGCCTTATGAACACTGAAGCTTTCTTT.

Worth noting for this clone: The same CDR3 also results from other DNA sequences found in this sample. The rearrangement joins TRBV7-2 to TRBJ2-7; unclear D gene. The V gene's germline CDR1 is SGHTA and CDR2 FQGNSA. The CDR3 has 12 residues. Trimming took off 1 base at V and 2 bases at J, with 3 bases between the two ends. CDR3 protein: CASSLGAYEQYF. CDR3 coding DNA: TGTGCCAGCAGCTTAGGTGCCTACGAGCAGTACTTC.

The V and J genes are TRBV19 and TRBJ2-5, with 7 bases aligning to TRBD1. V shed 5 bases and J 5 bases; nucleotides not matched to a gene: 11. The germline gives CDR1 LNHDA, CDR2 SQIVND (reference sequence). The CDR3 extends over 15 amino acids. DNA of the CDR3: TGTGCCAGTAGTTCCGGGACAGTGACTTTGGAGACCCAGTACTTC. Its translation: CASSSGTVTLETQYF.

The table lists this clone with a few counts. The chain is built from TRBV29-1 and TRBJ2-7, with TRBD2 identical over 9 bases. The ends lost 6 bases at V and 2 bases at J; junction bases unmatched: 8. The germline V gene encodes CDR1 SQVTM and CDR2 ANQGSEA. The CDR3 consists of 14 residues. This CDR3 is CSVKPGLAPYEQYF. In DNA, the CDR3 is TGCAGCGTGAAACCGGGACTAGCTCCCTACGAGCAGTACTTC.

This sequence joins TRBV10-3 and TRBJ2-3; D remains unclear. The CDR3 runs 12 residues. Germline assignment: CDR1 ENHRY and CDR2 SYGVKD. The ends were cut back, 8 bases at V and 4 bases at J, with 10 bases in the middle. The CDR3 sequence: CAIRVGADTQYF. The CDR3 coding sequence is TGTGCCATCCGTGTCGGCGCAGATACGCAGTATTTT.

V gene TRBV28 combines with J gene TRBJ2-6; D not resolved. V was cut by 5 bases and J by 0 bases, with 11 bases left in between. CDR3 size: 16 residues. Germline V lookup: CDR1 MDHEN, CDR2 SYDVKM. CDR3 nucleotides: TGTGCCAGCAGTATATCTGACCTCTCTGGGGCCAACGTCCTGACTTTC. It encodes CASSISDLSGANVLTF.

The chain carries TRBV30 and TRBJ2-1; 8 bases match TRBD2. Unmatched junction bases numbered 7, after V lost 3 bases and J lost 0 bases. CDR3 length equals 16 residues. Per the germline V gene, CDR1 is GTSNPN and CDR2 is SVGIG (reference sequence). The CDR3 loop is CAWRLTSGSSYNEQFF. The DNA for the CDR3 is TGTGCCTGGAGGCTAACGAGCGGGAGCTCCTACAATGAGCAGTTCTTC.

V is TRBV5-6 and J is TRBJ2-4; D assignment may be TRBD1 or TRBD2 (6 bases each). Germline CDR1 and CDR2: SGHDT and YYEEEE. The CDR3 loop spans 16 amino acids. The V end lost 3 bases, the J end lost 0 bases, and 13 bases lay between the germline ends. This chain's CDR3 is CASSSPGAIAKNIQYF. The CDR3 nucleotides are TGTGCCAGCAGCTCTCCGGGGGCCATAGCCAAAAACATTCAGTACTTC. Drawing the rest from reference TRBV5-6 and TRBJ2-4, the complete variable domain is DAGVTQSPTHLIKTRGQQVTLRCSPKSGHDTVSWYQQALGQGPQFIFQYYEEEERQRGNFPDRFSGHQFPNYSSELNVNALLLGDSALYLCASSSPGAIAKNIQYFGAGTRLSVL.